This paragraph covers one T cell receptor (beta chain) sequence. Its matching antigen is unknown. The sample belongs to a study of long-term antiretroviral therapy in people with HIV. V dropped 2 bases and J dropped 6 bases, with 11 bases sitting between them. The CDR3 covers 13 residues. Per germline, CDR1 SGHNT and CDR2 YYREEE (reference sequence). The study drew at least one pre-ART and at least two post-ART PBMC samples from every donor. Runs used v3.0 of the immunoSEQ assay and were done at survey level. Data came from immunoSEQ multiplex PCR; TCRdb stores just in-frame clones and leaves some out. The repertoire holds more than 25,000 clones, with around 80% as singletons. Notes on the study in general: Post-ART samples showed increased diversity that remained below transplant donor control levels.

The sequences come from unsorted PBMCs, collected 3 years after starting antiretroviral therapy. The clonotype was recovered from a man aged 35 to 55 with HIV. The rearrangement links TRBV5-4 to TRBJ1-2, with D maybe TRBD1 (6 bases). The CDR3: CASSLQGTDGYTF. Written as DNA, the CDR3 is TGTGCCAGCAGCTTACAGGGAACGGATGGCTACACCTTC.